The 23 T cell receptor beta chains presented below share a single source sample, sequenced in a study of regulatory T cells in long-lasting Graves disease. The time point: newly diagnosed GD, antithyroid drugs for less than 3 months. PBMCs were the source of the RNA used for TCR sequencing. Arm-PCR of CDR3 regions with iRepertoire HTBI primers generated TCR beta libraries. A single record per CDR3 protein comes from TCRdb applying MiXCR to the multiplex PCR reads. The sample has more than 350,000 distinct CDR3 sequences, just under 15% seen once. Another study also made use of these data, one on T cells in Graves' hyperthyroidism and ophthalmopathy.

Sequences were derived from peripheral blood mononuclear cells (PBMCs), sampled at new diagnosis, from a patient treated with antithyroid drugs. The source of these receptors is a woman under 40 with Graves disease.

This chain connects TRBV29-1 to TRBJ2-1, with unresolved D. The J call may be in error: the DNA end matches TRBJ2-7 better. Germline lookup yields CDR1 SQVTM and CDR2 ANQGSEA. This CDR3 comprises 12 residues. CDR3 coding DNA: TGCAGCTCCCAAGGGATCTCATGGGGGCAGTACTTC. It specifies CSSQGISWGQYF.

Note on this clonotype: Given a much more abundant clone one base away, this may be a read error. The CDR3 does not end in the conserved phenylalanine or tryptophan, so this is likely a read error. The chain couples TRBV28 to TRBJ1-1; perhaps TRBD1 as D (6 bases). The CDR3 sequence is 12 residues long. Germline V gene data show CDR1 as MDHEN and CDR2 as SYDVKM. Trimming took off 5 bases at V and 8 bases at J, with 12 bases between the two ends. Written as DNA, the CDR3 is TGTGCCAGCAGTCCCGAGACAGGCGAAGCTTTCCTT. This codes for CASSPETGEAFL.

This clonotype was recorded at least ten times. This chain uses TRBV3-1 with TRBJ2-5, with D unresolved. Germline CDR1 is LGHDT and CDR2 is YNNKEL (reference sequence). This CDR3 comprises 13 residues. V gave up 0 bases and J gave up 8 bases, with 10 bases separating them. CDR3 amino acids: CASSQESWSTQYF. CDR3 nucleotides: TGTGCCAGCAGCCAAGAATCGTGGAGTACCCAGTACTTC.

This clonotype was counted at least ten times. The J gene is TRBJ1-1, the V gene TRBV18; D gene unclear. The ends were cut back, 3 bases at V and 3 bases at J, with 8 bases in the middle. Germline V gene data show CDR1 as KGHSH and CDR2 as LQKENI. The CDR3 has 13 residues. The CDR3 is CASSPQGHTEAFF. The CDR3, as DNA: TGTGCCAGCTCACCGCAAGGGCACACTGAAGCTTTCTTT.

This clonotype came up many times. This chain connects TRBV20-1 to TRBJ2-7, with 7 bases identical to TRBD1. This CDR3 spans 13 amino acids. Germline assignment: CDR1 DFQATT and CDR2 SNEGSKA (reference sequence). V was clipped by 0 bases and J by 5 bases; unmatched bases: 4. DNA of the CDR3: TGCAGTGCTAGAGACACAGGGGCCCACGAGCAGTACTTC. It encodes CSARDTGAHEQYF.

This clonotype has ten or more counts. V is TRBV29-1 and J is TRBJ1-1; 8 bases fit TRBD1. V lost 7 bases, J lost 4 bases, and 14 bases stayed unmatched. This CDR3 region has 15 residues. Germline-derived CDR1 and CDR2 are SQVTM and ANQGSEA. The CDR3 bases are TGCAGCGCCTCCGTAGGGGGGACAGGTAGCACTGAAGCTTTCTTT. Amino acids: CSASVGGTGSTEAFF.

This clonotype was observed many times. The chain couples TRBV6-9 to TRBJ2-7; 8 nucleotides match TRBD2. This CDR3 has 14 residues. Germline assignment: CDR1 MNHGY and CDR2 SVAAGI. With 3 bases clipped from V and 2 bases from J, the junction kept 3 bases outside the gene matches. The CDR3 protein is CASSYGTRTYEQYF. The CDR3 region has the DNA TGTGCCAGCAGTTACGGGACTAGGACCTACGAGCAGTACTTC.

This chain uses TRBV20-1 with TRBJ2-2, with 7 positions matching TRBD2. The CDR3 consists of 15 residues. The ends lost 4 bases at V and 2 bases at J; junction bases unmatched: 7. Germline CDR1 reads DFQATT; CDR2 reads SNEGSKA (reference sequence). As DNA, the CDR3 is TGCAGTGCTATTTCTAGCGGAGGAAACACCGGGGAGCTGTTTTTT. Encoded protein: CSAISSGGNTGELFF.

This clonotype was recorded at least ten times. The genes are TRBV3-1 and TRBJ2-3; D unresolved. V lost 0 bases and J lost 2, with 9 bases in between. This CDR3 region has 15 residues. Germline CDR1 LGHDT, CDR2 YNNKEL (reference sequence). In nucleotides, the CDR3 is TGTGCCAGCAGCCAAGAGGGCATCGCCACAGATACGCAGTATTTT. The encoded protein is CASSQEGIATDTQYF.

This clonotype appeared many times. This chain connects TRBV5-1 to TRBJ1-2; tentatively, D is TRBD1 (5 bases). Between the trimmed V and J ends, which lost 0 bases and 7 bases, there was a span of 10 bases. The CDR3 extends over 13 amino acids. CDR1 and CDR2 from the germline V gene are SGHRS and YFSETQ. In DNA form, the CDR3 reads TGCGCCAGCAGCTTGGCCGGAAGGGGTGGCTACACCTTC. Its protein product is CASSLAGRGGYTF.

The sample holds a few counts of this clonotype. The chain carries TRBV15 and TRBJ2-5; D is unresolved. Trimming cost V 1 base and J 5 bases, with 8 bases left between them. The germline CDR1 and CDR2 sequences are LNHNV and YYDKDF (reference sequence). The CDR3 contains 13 residues. The CDR3 reads CATSRVDRETQYF. Written as DNA, the CDR3 is TGTGCCACCAGCAGAGTAGATAGGGAGACCCAGTACTTC. The full variable domain, its missing parts supplied by reference TRBV15 and TRBJ2-5, is DAMVIQNPRYQVTQFGKPVTLSCSQTLNHNVMYWYQQKSSQAPKLLFHYYDKDFNNEADTPDNFQSRRPNTSFCFLDIRSPGLGDTAMYLCATSRVDRETQYFGPGTRLLVL.

This clonotype was observed many times. The rearrangement links TRBV6-1 to TRBJ1-2; 11 bases align to TRBD1. The CDR3 spans 16 residues. The ends lost 5 bases at V and 4 bases at J; junction bases unmatched: 9. Looked up from germline, CDR1 is MNHNS and CDR2 is SASEGT. The CDR3 loop reads CASSLAPGTGGYGYTF. CDR3 in DNA: TGTGCCAGCAGTCTCGCCCCCGGGACAGGGGGCTATGGCTACACCTTC.

Ten or more counts support this clonotype. The chain combines TRBV24-1 with TRBJ2-3; no firm D call. The germline V gene encodes CDR1 KGHDR and CDR2 SFDVKD. This CDR3 has 16 residues. The ends were cut back, 3 bases at V and 0 bases at J, with 12 bases in the middle. CDR3 sequence reads: CATSDRRTTSTDTQYF. CDR3 in DNA: TGTGCCACCAGTGATAGACGGACCACTAGCACAGATACGCAGTATTTT.

The genes are TRBV19 and TRBJ2-7; 7 bases match TRBD2. The germline V gene encodes CDR1 LNHDA and CDR2 SQIVND (reference sequence). The CDR3 has 13 amino acids. J was trimmed by 2 bases and V by 5 bases; bases with no gene match: 3. The CDR3, as DNA: TGTGCCAGTAGTTCCGGGACTACCTACGAGCAGTACTTC. Translation: CASSSGTTYEQYF. The full variable domain, with the rest looked up from reference TRBV19 and TRBJ2-7, is DGGITQSPKYLFRKEGQNVTLSCEQNLNHDAMYWYRQDPGQGLRLIYYSQIVNDFQKGDIAEGYSVSREKKESFPLTVTSAQKNPTAFYLCASSSGTTYEQYFGPGTRLTVT.

The chain uses TRBV28 and TRBJ2-2, with 12 bases lining up with TRBD1. Trimming cost V 5 bases and J 4 bases; bases outside gene matches: 8. The CDR3 sequence is 17 residues long. Germline CDR1 reads MDHEN; CDR2 reads SYDVKM. In nucleotides, the CDR3 is TGTGCCAGCAGTCCCCGGGACAGGGGGCGCGGCACCGGGGAGCTGTTTTTT. This encodes CASSPRDRGRGTGELFF.

This clonotype has at least ten counts. The CDR3, as DNA: TGCGCCAGCAGCTTGCCCTTTAGCGGGAGGAGCTCCTACAATGAGCAGTTCTTC. Its protein is CASSLPFSGRSSYNEQFF. The gene calls are TRBV5-1 and TRBJ2-1; 10 bases map to TRBD2. V shed 1 base, J shed 0 bases, and the junction held 7 bases outside the gene matches. Germline CDR1 reads SGHRS; CDR2 reads YFSETQ. The length of the CDR3 is 18 residues. The entire variable domain, with the rest obtained from reference TRBV5-1 and TRBJ2-1, is as follows: KAGVTQTPRYLIKTRGQQVTLSCSPISGHRSVSWYQQTPGQGLQFLFEYFSETQRNKGNFPGRFSGRQFSNSRSEMNVSTLELGDSALYLCASSLPFSGRSSYNEQFFGPGTRLTVL.

This rearrangement joins TRBV5-4 to TRBJ2-7; 11 bases fit TRBD2. J was trimmed by 4 bases and V by 4 bases; bases with no gene match: 4. CDR3 length equals 14 residues. CDR1 is SGHNT, CDR2 YYREEE, per germline (reference sequence). The DNA for the CDR3 is TGTGCCAGCAGCACCCTAGCGGGAGGTTACGAGCAGTACTTC. It is translated as CASSTLAGGYEQYF. Full variable domain (missing parts from reference TRBV5-4 and TRBJ2-7): ETGVTQSPTHLIKTRGQQVTLRCSSQSGHNTVSWYQQALGQGPQFIFQYYREEENGRGNFPPRFSGLQFPNYSSELNVNALELDDSALYLCASSTLAGGYEQYFGPGTRLTVT.

The V gene is TRBV6-1, the J gene TRBJ2-7; 7 nucleotides agree with TRBD2. V trimming: 8 bases; J trimming: 4 bases; junction bases outside the gene matches: 2. There are 11 residues in the CDR3. Germline V lookup: CDR1 MNHNS, CDR2 SASEGT. CDR3 loop: CASEGGYEQYF. CDR3 nucleotides: TGTGCCAGCGAGGGAGGGTACGAGCAGTACTTC.

The chain couples TRBV19 to TRBJ1-1; tentatively, D is TRBD1 (5 bases). CDR3 length: 15 amino acids. V lost 2 bases and J 2 bases, leaving 12 bases between the germline ends. CDR1 and CDR2 from the germline V gene are LNHDA and SQIVND (reference sequence). The CDR3: CASSIFGTSNTEAFF. The CDR3, as DNA: TGTGCCAGTAGTATATTCGGGACCTCCAACACTGAAGCTTTCTTT.

This clonotype turned up a few times. Possible read error: a much larger clone is one base away. V and J are TRBV11-2 and TRBJ2-7; D gene ambiguous. From germline, CDR1 is SGHAT and CDR2 FQNNGV. There are 13 residues in the CDR3. The DNA of the CDR3 is TGTGCCAGCACTACAAGTAGCTCCTGCGAGCAGTACTTC. The encoded protein is CASTTSSSCEQYF. Based on the CDR3 plus reference TRBV11-2 and TRBJ2-7, the full variable domain is EAGVAQSPRYKIIEKRQSVAFWCNPISGHATLYWYQQILGQGPKLLIQFQNNGVVDDSQLPKDRFSAERLKGVDSTLKIQPAKLEDSAVYLCASTTSSSCEQYFGPGTRLTVT.

This clonotype was seen a few times. The chain uses TRBV3-1 and TRBJ2-7; possibly TRBD2 for D (5 bases). This CDR3 region has 16 residues. V shed 1 base and J shed 5 bases, with 18 bases lying between them. In germline, CDR1 is LGHDT, CDR2 YNNKEL (reference sequence). The CDR3 is CASSQGTGIKADEQYF. The CDR3 coding sequence is TGTGCCAGCAGCCAAGGGACGGGAATAAAGGCGGACGAGCAGTACTTC.

The chain couples TRBV5-4 to TRBJ2-7; tentative D call: TRBD1 (5 bases). CDR1 and CDR2 (germline): SGHNT, YYREEE (reference sequence). The V and J ends lost 3 bases and 6 bases respectively, with 10 bases between them. The CDR3 sequence is 12 residues long. The CDR3 coding sequence is TGTGCCAGCAGCTCCTGGGGCGGCGAGCAGTACTTC. The encoded protein is CASSSWGGEQYF.

With regard to this clonotype: A junction end diverges from the germline sequence, so it may reflect a read error. J is TRBJ2-1 and V is TRBV4-1; 7 bases map to TRBD1. Germline V gene data show CDR1 as MGHRA and CDR2 as YSYEKL. This CDR3 is built from 16 residues. The CDR3 is CASSQDPRQGHNEQLF. The CDR3 nucleotides read TGCGCCAGCAGCCAAGACCCACGACAGGGACACAATGAGCAGCTCTTC.